This TCR beta chain originates from a study of a mutant IDH1 vaccine in newly diagnosed glioma (dated by TCRdb to the early 2020s). Some background on the complete study: Across visits V03 through V10, patients got a total of eight vaccinations, given in weeks 1, 3, 5, 7, 11, 15, 19 and 23. Vaccination started 4-6 weeks after radiotherapy alone, or was given together with temozolomide cycles in the groups whose treatment included chemotherapy. Of the roughly 34 treated patients, approximately 62% were male and approximately 40% were female, and the mean age was roughly 40 years. Prior to enrollment, patients had been given standard therapy consisting of radiotherapy alone, temozolomide alone, or radiochemotherapy with temozolomide, with the combination given to most patients. Peripheral blood samples were drawn at six visits, namely V03 (baseline), V05, V07, V10, V12 and V13. For exploratory analyses, around 26 treated patients had longitudinal TCRB deep sequencing done wherever samples were available. Findings and caveats that apply to the study as a whole: Across multiple MHC alleles, vaccine-induced immune responses were seen in more than 80% of patients. No apparent relationship was observed between pseudoprogression and alterations in the top peripheral T cell clonotypes detected by TCRB sequencing. The authors noted that analyses of patient blood samples could not be reproduced because of sample limitations. Selection of PBMC samples for TCRB deep sequencing was based on availability.

Library creation used the immunoSEQ multiplex PCR assay. Following the manufacturer's protocol, the hsTCRB Kit was used to amplify rearranged TCR beta chain sequences. Sequencing of TCRB libraries was carried out on an Illumina MiSeq. The original pipeline was this. The proprietary platform of the kit vendor was used for demultiplexing, trimming and gene mapping. The table was pulled from immuneACCESS by TCRdb, which kept in-frame rearrangements only. Such tables lose some clones; where checked, under half of the loss comes from unresolved V genes, and the rest has no known cause. From that table come the V and J calls and clone size; the DNA was used to work out D and trimming. The sample table shows approximately 66,000 clones, and 84% are seen once. 13% of the sample belongs to the ten largest clones. Sample time point, as interpreted from the label and publication: week 23, last vaccination. A 20-mer mutant IDH1 peptide at 300 micrograms in Montanide made up each vaccine dose, which was injected subcutaneously together with topical imiquimod. Donors had newly diagnosed WHO grade 3 or 4 IDH1-mutant astrocytomas with loss of nuclear ATRX. The samples were drawn from NOA16, a multicentre, single-arm, open-label phase I trial in Germany that tested a mutant IDH1 peptide vaccine in humans for the first time. Genomic DNA for TCRB sequencing was extracted from EDTA blood using the DNeasy Blood and Tissue Kit.

The germline V gene (reference sequence) gives CDR1 as SEHNR and CDR2 as FQNEAQ. Trimming removed 1 base from V and 4 bases from J, leaving 7 bases between the germline ends. The CDR3 spans 13 residues, from the cysteine through the phenylalanine. This entry keeps only the CDR3 DNA: 39 bases, framed from base 1. In the case of this clone: This receptor's antigen is unknown. The record has no base qualities; no much larger clone is one base away.

Here the chain combines TRBV7-9 and TRBJ1-2; D gene: possibly TRBD1, on 5 matching bases. The sequences come from PBMCs, collected from a glioma patient whose treatment included an IDH1 peptide vaccine. The sequence came from a young man with glioma. CDR3 reads: CASSLGGSYGYTF. DNA sequence: TGTGCCAGCAGCTTAGGGGGGAGCTATGGCTACACCTTC.